This T cell receptor beta chain was recorded in a study of cytomegalovirus exposure and HLA in healthy donors. Whole-study results and caveats: TCR beta sequences numbering more than 15,000 were associated with HLA alleles at 0.05 false discovery rate in a later analysis. The classifier, whose performance was assessed in both the original and validation cohorts, reportedly diagnosed cytomegalovirus status with high specificity and sensitivity.

Healthy people donating bone marrow made up the donors. In regard to this clone: The target antigen is unknown.

The PCR used 60 Vbeta and 13 Jbeta primers. Assay used: immunoSEQ multiplex PCR; TCRdb lists only in-frame clones, some missing. The profile covers 83,000 or so clones, with more than 75% appearing a single time and roughly 14% taken by the ten largest. The germline V gene encodes CDR1 SNHLY and CDR2 FYNNEI. This CDR3 is built from 14 residues. Trimming removed 4 bases at V and 2 bases at J, with 9 bases between. This TCR was recovered from a woman aged 40 to 50 in good health and CMV-seropositive. The chain links TRBV2 to TRBJ1-5, with a possible D match to TRBD1 (6 bases). The sequencing sample was made of PBMCs. The CDR3 DNA follows: TGTGCCAGCAGTGTAAACAGGGGCAATCAGCCCCAGCATTTT. It codes for CASSVNRGNQPQHF.